Each of the 25 T cell receptor beta chains below was sequenced from the same sample in a study of vaccination effects on CD4 cells after COVID-19. Subsequent to 10 days of culture, CD4+ T cells were isolated. Each participant was given two doses of one vaccine (BNT162b2 or mRNA-1273). These TCRs' antigens remain unknown. Profiling relied on immunoSEQ multiplex PCR, and the TCRdb table lists in-frame clones only, not all of them. The sample lists around 40,000 clones; 60% to 75% were seen once. The specimen was CD4+ T cells from PBMCs cultured without peptide, collected after COVID-19 vaccination. Receptors were obtained from a human donor who received a COVID-19 vaccine.

The rearrangement links TRBV2 to TRBJ1-3, with D possibly TRBD1 on 5 matching bases. V was cut by 6 bases and J by 0 bases, with 12 bases left in between. Germline V CDR1 and CDR2: SNHLY, FYNNEI. The CDR3 has 15 amino acids. This CDR3 reads CASSWDGDSGNTIYF. CDR3 in DNA: TGTGCCAGCAGCTGGGACGGAGACTCTGGAAACACCATATATTTT.

The chain recombines TRBV10-3 with TRBJ2-3; D is undetermined. The CDR3 covers 15 residues. The germline CDR1 and CDR2 sequences are ENHRY and SYGVKD. V gave up 2 bases and J gave up 2 bases, with 11 bases separating them. CDR3 sequence reads: CAISEPFLDTDTQYF. As DNA, the CDR3 is TGTGCCATCAGTGAGCCATTTCTAGACACAGATACGCAGTATTTT.

This chain joins TRBV4-1 and TRBJ2-7, with D possibly being TRBD1 or TRBD2 (5 bases each). The CDR3 consists of 15 residues. CDR1 and CDR2 from the germline V gene are MGHRA and YSYEKL. V lost 6 bases, J lost 3 bases, and 18 bases lay in between. The CDR3 nucleotides are TGCGCCAGCAGACTAGGGACGGGACCCCTCTACGAGCAGTACTTC. Translating it yields CASRLGTGPLYEQYF.

V and J are TRBV24-1 and TRBJ2-1, with D uncertain. Deletions cut 6 bases from V and 4 bases from J, with 3 bases between. The V gene's germline CDR1 is KGHDR and CDR2 SFDVKD. This CDR3 region has 11 residues. CDR3: CATSQYNEQFF. The CDR3 region has the DNA TGTGCCACCAGTCAATACAATGAGCAGTTCTTC.

Here the CDR3 reads CASSSRVLQETQYF. The DNA of the CDR3 is TGTGCCAGCAGCTCGCGGGTGCTACAAGAGACCCAGTACTTC. The chain has TRBV7-8 and TRBJ2-5; a possible D gene is TRBD2 (5 bases). In germline, CDR1 is SGHVS, CDR2 FQNEAQ. There are 14 residues in the CDR3. Between the trimmed V and J ends, which lost 4 bases and 2 bases, there was a span of 11 bases.

This clone turned up a few times. This chain links TRBV15 with TRBJ2-6; D not resolved. Germline CDR1 is LNHNV and CDR2 is YYDKDF (reference sequence). CDR3 length: 16 amino acids. The ends were cut back, 0 bases at V and 0 bases at J, with 6 bases in the middle. The CDR3 DNA sequence: TGTGCCACCAGCAGAGATACAGACTCTGGGGCCAACGTCCTGACTTTC. Amino acid sequence: CATSRDTDSGANVLTF. Full variable domain (rest looked up from reference TRBV15 and TRBJ2-6): DAMVIQNPRYQVTQFGKPVTLSCSQTLNHNVMYWYQQKSSQAPKLLFHYYDKDFNNEADTPDNFQSRRPNTSFCFLDIRSPGLGDTAMYLCATSRDTDSGANVLTFGAGSRLTVL.

This chain's CDR3 is CASSLEGDATEAFF. The CDR3, as DNA: TGTGCCAGCAGCCTCGAGGGGGATGCAACTGAAGCTTTCTTT. The gene calls are TRBV3-1 (or the pseudogene TRBV3-2) and TRBJ1-1, with D possibly TRBD1 on 6 matching bases. Trimming pared 4 bases from V and 5 bases from J, leaving 14 bases between. From germline, CDR1 is LGHDT and CDR2 YNNKEL (reference sequence). The CDR3 totals 14 residues.

This clone occurred a few times. The chain links TRBV10-3 to TRBJ1-1; 9 bases agree with TRBD1. The CDR3 totals 12 residues. Germline V CDR1 and CDR2: ENHRY, SYGVKD. V dropped 10 bases and J dropped 4; count of bases not matched to a gene: 4. DNA of the CDR3: TGTGCCACCGAGACAGGGGGCACTGAAGCTTTCTTT. Translated, it gives CATETGGTEAFF.

This clone was observed a handful of times. This chain joins TRBV11-2 and TRBJ2-3; D perhaps matches TRBD2 (6 bases). In germline, CDR1 is SGHAT, CDR2 FQNNGV. V lost 1 base and J 6 bases, leaving 11 bases between the germline ends. The CDR3 runs to 14 residues. CDR3 amino acids: CASSLGTNMDTQYF. The CDR3 DNA is TGTGCCAGCAGCTTAGGGACTAACATGGATACGCAGTATTTT.

The chain is built from TRBV19 and TRBJ2-7, with 9 bases aligning to TRBD1. Germline lookup yields CDR1 LNHDA and CDR2 SQIVND (reference sequence). This CDR3 spans 15 amino acids. Germline trimming cut 6 bases from V and 6 bases from J; bases unmatched to any gene: 12. This CDR3 is CASSDGQGLSSEQYF. CDR3 coding DNA: TGTGCCAGTAGCGACGGACAGGGGTTATCTAGCGAGCAGTACTTC.

This clone was counted only a few times. The V gene is TRBV7-6, the J gene TRBJ2-3, with 9 bases identical to TRBD2. V was clipped by 0 bases and J by 6 bases; unmatched bases: 4. Germline V CDR1 and CDR2: SGHVS, FNYEAQ. CDR3 length: 15 residues. Here the CDR3 reads CASSLASGGLDTQYF. The CDR3 nucleotides read TGTGCCAGCAGCTTAGCTAGCGGGGGTCTTGATACGCAGTATTTT.

The V gene is TRBV2, the J gene TRBJ1-5; D possibly corresponds to TRBD1 (5 bases). Germline-derived CDR1 and CDR2 are SNHLY and FYNNEI. CDR3 length: 13 amino acids. V lost 6 bases to trimming and J lost 6 bases, with 12 bases between them. The CDR3 DNA follows: TGTGCCAGCAGGGGGGAGCAGTTTCAGCCCCAGCATTTT. It specifies CASRGEQFQPQHF.

The chain carries TRBV21-1 and TRBJ2-1; the table's D call, TRBD1, was not checked against the DNA. TRBV21-1 is a known pseudogene. The CDR3 spans 21 residues. The chain's CDR3 is CASSKGPTLSHPFALYNEQFF. CDR3 DNA: TGTGCCAGCAGCAAAGGCCCGACACTCAGCCACCCATTCGCCTTATACAATGAGCAGTTCTTC.

The CDR3: CASGPVQGGDSNQPQHF. The CDR3, as DNA: TGTGCTAGTGGCCCAGTACAGGGAGGAGATAGCAATCAGCCCCAGCATTTT. The chain employs TRBV12-5 and TRBJ1-5; D might be TRBD1 (6 bases). Germline assignment: CDR1 LGHNT and CDR2 FRNRAP. V lost 6 bases and J lost 0, with 18 bases in between. This CDR3 contains 17 residues.

This CDR3 reads CASSLGLAGPYNEQFF. The CDR3 nucleotides read TGTGCCAGCAGCCTGGGACTAGCGGGACCCTACAATGAGCAGTTCTTC. The chain combines TRBV7-9 with TRBJ2-1, with 13 nucleotides matching TRBD2. V shed 5 bases and J 2 bases; nucleotides not matched to a gene: 3. Germline lookup yields CDR1 SEHNR and CDR2 FQNEAQ (reference sequence). The CDR3 sequence is 16 residues long.

This clone is a singleton in its sample. The chain carries TRBV6-6 and TRBJ1-3; the D is unclear. V shed 2 bases and J shed 3 bases, with 14 bases lying between them. The CDR3 loop spans 16 amino acids. CDR1 and CDR2 from the germline V gene are MNHNY and SVGAGI (reference sequence). This chain's CDR3 is CASSYPREEFGNTIYF. The CDR3 region has the DNA TGTGCCAGCAGTTACCCACGCGAGGAATTTGGAAACACCATATATTTT.

The chain has TRBV19 and TRBJ1-3; the D is unclear. Germline assignment: CDR1 LNHDA and CDR2 SQIVND (reference sequence). This CDR3 has 15 amino acids. The V gene lost 7 bases and the J gene lost 0 bases, with 13 bases spanning the gap. The chain's CDR3 is CASIGNHGSGNTIYF. CDR3 nucleotide sequence: TGTGCCAGTATTGGAAATCACGGCTCTGGAAACACCATATATTTT.

In its sample, this clone was seen a few times. Different DNA sequences within this sample yield the same CDR3. The V gene is TRBV18, the J gene TRBJ1-2; TRBD1 matches 8 bases. The CDR3 is made up of 13 amino acids. In germline, CDR1 is KGHSH, CDR2 LQKENI. J lost 3 bases, V lost 6 bases, and 3 bases had no gene match. The CDR3 region has the DNA TGTGCCAGCTCTCCGGACAGGGACTATGGCTACACCTTC. This encodes CASSPDRDYGYTF.

The rearrangement uses TRBV14 and TRBJ2-3; no clear D gene. The V gene lost 4 bases and the J gene lost 7 bases, with 6 bases spanning the gap. CDR1 is SGHDN, CDR2 FVKESK, per germline. This CDR3 is 11 amino acids long. Written as DNA, the CDR3 is TGTGCCAGCAGCCCCGGGCATACGCAGTATTTT. Residues: CASSPGHTQYF. The variable domain in full, with the rest retrieved from reference TRBV14 and TRBJ2-3, is EAGVTQFPSHSVIEKGQTVTLRCDPISGHDNLYWYRRVMGKEIKFLLHFVKESKQDESGMPNNRFLAERTGGTYSTLKVQPAELEDSGVYFCASSPGHTQYFGPGTRLTVL.

The J gene is TRBJ2-2, the V gene TRBV5-6; 8 bases map to TRBD1. Germline V gene lookup returns CDR1 SGHDT and CDR2 YYEEEE. This CDR3 has 15 amino acids. Trimming took 1 base from V and 4 from J; bases not matched to a gene: 3. CDR3 in amino acids: CASSLYGTGTGELFF. In nucleotides, the CDR3 is TGTGCCAGCAGCTTGTACGGGACAGGCACCGGGGAGCTGTTTTTT.

The chain links TRBV23-1 to TRBJ2-2; tentatively, D is TRBD1 or TRBD2 (5 bases each). TRBV23-1 is recorded as an ORF, its role being uncertain. Trimming took 4 bases from V and 6 from J, leaving 24 bases between them. The CDR3 totals 18 residues. The CDR3 sequence is CASSRPSGSDSGAGELFF. The CDR3 DNA is TGCGCCAGCAGTCGCCCTTCAGGGAGTGACAGCGGAGCCGGGGAGCTGTTTTTT.

This clone was detected only a few times. The chain carries TRBV7-9 and TRBJ2-1; 10 nucleotides agree with TRBD2. The germline V gene has CDR1 SEHNR and CDR2 FQNEAQ (reference sequence). The CDR3 loop spans 17 amino acids. V was pared by 5 bases and J by 9 bases, with 16 bases of the junction left unmatched. The CDR3 region is CASSSQSSSGRHGEQFF. In DNA, the CDR3 is TGTGCCAGCAGCAGCCAAAGTAGTAGCGGGAGGCATGGTGAGCAGTTCTTC.

This clone is labeled as medium-sized (0.01 to 0.1%). The CDR3, as DNA: TGTGCCAGCAGCCTAGAGCAGGGGGCGCGAGGGCAGTACTTC. Translated: CASSLEQGARGQYF. The J gene is TRBJ2-7, the V gene TRBV3-1 (or the pseudogene TRBV3-2); 8 bases agree with TRBD1. The germline V gene encodes CDR1 LGHDT and CDR2 YNNKEL (reference sequence). After removal of 4 bases from V and 9 bases from J, the junction contained 11 bases not matched to a gene. The CDR3 is made up of 14 amino acids.

The V call is TRBV7-6, the J call TRBJ2-6; 7 nucleotides line up with TRBD2. The ends lost 1 base at V and 2 bases at J; junction bases unmatched: 2. CDR1 is SGHVS and CDR2 is FNYEAQ in the germline V gene. The CDR3 has 16 residues. CDR3 DNA: TGTGCCAGCAGCTTAGGGGGGGGTGCTGGGGCCAACGTCCTGACTTTC. Residues: CASSLGGGAGANVLTF.

The chain couples TRBV5-1 to TRBJ2-1; the match to TRBD2 covers 8 bases. Per germline, CDR1 SGHRS and CDR2 YFSETQ. V lost 0 bases to trimming and J lost 0 bases; unmatched junction nucleotides: 2. The CDR3 totals 16 residues. The DNA for the CDR3 is TGCGCCAGCAGCTTGGGGGGGACTAGCTCCTACAATGAGCAGTTCTTC. Amino acids: CASSLGGTSSYNEQFF.